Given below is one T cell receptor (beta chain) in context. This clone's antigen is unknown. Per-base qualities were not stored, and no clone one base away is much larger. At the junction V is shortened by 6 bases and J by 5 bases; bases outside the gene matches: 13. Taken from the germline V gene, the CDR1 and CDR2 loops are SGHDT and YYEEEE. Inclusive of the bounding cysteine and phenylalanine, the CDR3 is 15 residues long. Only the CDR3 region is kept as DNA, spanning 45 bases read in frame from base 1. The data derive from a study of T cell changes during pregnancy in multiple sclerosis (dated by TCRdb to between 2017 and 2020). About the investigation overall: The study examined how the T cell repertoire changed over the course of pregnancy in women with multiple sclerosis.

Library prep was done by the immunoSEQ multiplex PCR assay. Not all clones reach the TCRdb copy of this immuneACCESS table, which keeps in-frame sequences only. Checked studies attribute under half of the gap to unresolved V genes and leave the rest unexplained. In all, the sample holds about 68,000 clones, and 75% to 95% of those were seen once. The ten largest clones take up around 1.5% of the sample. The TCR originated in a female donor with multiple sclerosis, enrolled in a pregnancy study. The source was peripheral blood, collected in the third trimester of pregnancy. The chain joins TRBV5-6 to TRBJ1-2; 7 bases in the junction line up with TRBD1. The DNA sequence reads TGTGCCAGCACCCTTCAAGGGGGCGCAAGGTATGGCTACACCTTC. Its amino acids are CASTLQGGARYGYTF.